The TCR beta chain described here comes from a study of T cells in Graves' hyperthyroidism and ophthalmopathy (dated by TCRdb to the late 2010s). Regarding the complete study: Peripheral blood was sampled at the time of initial diagnosis, prior to any treatment. To identify distinguishing TCR V-J signatures, a discovery cohort of some 100 patients was used, comprising 43 with Graves' ophthalmopathy and around 57 with stable Graves' hyperthyroidism. An independent validation cohort of around 20 hyperthyroidism patients and more than 15 patients who later progressed to ophthalmopathy tested prospective prediction of ophthalmopathy. The 100 or so discovery patients were randomly split 7:3 into training and test sets. Thyroid tissue and blood T-cell repertoires from six Graves' hyperthyroidism patients were also compared in the study. After blood sampling, hyperthyroidism patients were treated with methimazole at a starting dose of 30 mg daily, and ophthalmopathy patients were treated with high-dose intravenous methylprednisolone. The paper describes TCR Vbeta CDR3 sequencing of 135 peripheral blood samples, made up of 43 ophthalmopathy patients, over 70 hyperthyroidism patients and around 17 progressor patients.

There are a few counts of this clonotype. There is no known antigen for this receptor. No base quality values were provided; no much bigger clone lies one nucleotide off. The TCR beta CDR3 regions were amplified from RNA transcripts. For the first round of RT-PCR on the TCR CDR3, the HTBI primer set was used together with the Qiagen OneStep RT-PCR kit. Libraries were constructed in a second round of multiplex PCR, after which size selection and purification were carried out. The libraries were sequenced on an Illumina HiSeq2000 using paired-end 100 bp reads. As for the authors' bioinformatics: Raw data were processed with SOAPnuke, discarding reads with adapters, uncalled bases, mean Phred below 15, or no exact constant-primer or identifier match. High-quality paired reads were merged using COPE v1.2.5, and each unique nucleotide sequence was defined as a clonotype. MiTCR v1.1 was used to align clonotypes to the IMGT TRBV, TRBD and TRBJ reference segments. Only V-J combinations with frequency above 0.0001, covering 99% to 99.2% of repertoires, were analysed. The TCS score was defined as the ratio of F50 (clonal expansion) to E x V (chaos), calculated using BLOSUM62-based TCRdist between CDR3 peptides within each V-J. Welch's t-statistics and random forest reduced around 550 V-J features to roughly 13, which were used in a naive Bayes classifier (R e1071). TCRdb cleaned the public reads at Q25 with fastp, built clones with MiXCR and kept in-frame beta chains. Each CDR3 protein gets just one entry, which takes the most common genes and DNA from the rows behind it. TCRdb's processing, not the study's, gives the V and J calls here. The sample table contains under 350,000 distinct CDR3 sequences; only one count was recorded for roughly 21% of them. The top ten constitute about 50% of the sample.

A patient counted as having stable Graves' hyperthyroidism if no progression to ophthalmopathy occurred over 18 months of follow-up. Hyperthyroidism patients were newly diagnosed, with disease duration under 2 months, and aged 18 to 65 years. The study excluded patients with uncontrolled infections, other autoimmune diseases, pregnancy or lactation. Diagnoses relied on clinical symptoms, serum thyroxine and TRAb, thyroid ultrasound and orbital computed tomography. PBMCs were isolated from 10 ml of fresh peripheral blood by Ficoll-Paque density gradient centrifugation. Total RNA was extracted using Trizol reagent, and RNA quality was assessed on an Agilent 2100 Bioanalyzer. The CDR3 measures 16 amino acids from cysteine to phenylalanine. The entry retains the CDR3 DNA only, 48 bases that are in frame from base 1. For CDR1 and CDR2, the germline V gene lists MDHEN and SYDVKM. The germline V and J ends show losses of 6 bases and 4 bases respectively, and no gene match explains 10 bases of the junction.

Study-level results and caveats: In validation, progression to ophthalmopathy was predicted by the model with nearly 71% sensitivity and roughly 76% specificity, a median of 6.5 months before onset. No statistical method was used to fix the sample size in advance, and group allocation was not hidden from the investigators. A model built on a 13 V-J signature distinguished ophthalmopathy from stable hyperthyroidism, reaching about 88% sensitivity and about 81% specificity in cross-validation and 80%/75% in testing. Most expanded thyroid clonotypes (frequency above 0.001) were also found in blood, which suggests that blood repertoires may mirror thyroid immune responses.

The specimen was blood. This receptor was obtained from a woman aged 45-65 years with Graves' hyperthyroidism. This receptor chain uses TRBV28 and TRBJ1-5, and TRBD1 matches 9 of the central bases. The DNA sequence is TGTGCCAGCAGGATATACAGGGGGCTGAGGAATCAGCCCCAGCATTTT. Its amino acids are CASRIYRGLRNQPQHF.